A selection of T cell receptor beta chains follows, all from one sample in a study of blood T cell repertoires in COVID-19. Some clones are missing from TCRdb's copy, which holds only in-frame ones; the method was immunoSEQ multiplex PCR. The table has 90,000 to 110,000 clones, about four fifths seen once; the top ten hold 8% to 10%. The specimen was peripheral blood. The receptors shown here come from a woman in her 70s with acute or convalescent COVID-19. CDR3s include the opening cysteine and the closing phenylalanine or tryptophan. The order of the fields is J gene, clone size, CDR3 length, V gene, D gene, CDR3 DNA, CDR3 protein. A D gene is named only where the DNA matches it firmly. The size field is filled for only some rows; it gives once, few, many or a size class.

j_gene: TRBJ1-1; abundance: NA; len: 14; v_gene: TRBV7-3; d_gene: NA; CDR3nt: TGTGCCAGCAGCTTAAACAGGGATGGCACTGAAGCTTTCTTT; CDR3aa: CASSLNRDGTEAFF
j_gene: TRBJ1-4; abundance: NA; len: 14; v_gene: TRBV30; d_gene: NA; CDR3nt: TGTGCCTGGAGTGCCGGGGGGGGTAATGAAAAACTGTTTTTT; CDR3aa: CAWSAGGGNEKLFF
j_gene: TRBJ2-7; abundance: once; len: 15; v_gene: TRBV19; d_gene: NA; CDR3nt: TGTGCCAGTAGTGGATGGACAACAGGCACCTACGAGCAGTACTTC; CDR3aa: CASSGWTTGTYEQYF
j_gene: TRBJ1-2; abundance: NA; len: 13; v_gene: TRBV5-6; d_gene: NA; CDR3nt: TGTGCCAGCAGCTTGCTGGCAGGCTATGGCTACACCTTC; CDR3aa: CASSLLAGYGYTF
j_gene: TRBJ1-4; abundance: NA; len: 15; v_gene: TRBV11-2; d_gene: NA; CDR3nt: TGTGCCAGCAGCTTAGGCCCAGGGCCAAATGAAAAACTGTTTTTT; CDR3aa: CASSLGPGPNEKLFF
j_gene: TRBJ2-3; abundance: NA; len: 16; v_gene: TRBV14; d_gene: NA; CDR3nt: TGTGCCAGCAGCCTGTCGGGTGGGGGCCCCACAGATACGCAGTATTTT; CDR3aa: CASSLSGGGPTDTQYF
j_gene: TRBJ1-5; abundance: NA; len: 15; v_gene: TRBV19; d_gene: TRBD1; CDR3nt: TGTGCCAGTATGCGCCGGGGACAGGGGGGACAGCCCCAGCATTTT; CDR3aa: CASMRRGQGGQPQHF
j_gene: TRBJ2-7; abundance: NA; len: 11; v_gene: TRBV6-5; d_gene: NA; CDR3nt: TGTGCCAGCAGCTCCCTCTACGAGCAGTACTTC; CDR3aa: CASSSLYEQYF
j_gene: TRBJ2-1; abundance: NA; len: 16; v_gene: TRBV5-1; d_gene: TRBD2; CDR3nt: TGCGCCAGCAGCTTGGCACTAGCGGGGTCCTACAATGAGCAGTTCTTC; CDR3aa: CASSLALAGSYNEQFF
j_gene: TRBJ1-3; abundance: NA; len: 16; v_gene: TRBV19; d_gene: NA; CDR3nt: TGTGCCAGTAGTATTTCGAGGGCCGACTCTGGAAACACCATATATTTT; CDR3aa: CASSISRADSGNTIYF
j_gene: TRBJ2-4; abundance: NA; len: 15; v_gene: TRBV7-8; d_gene: TRBD1; CDR3nt: TGTGCCAGCAGCAGGGGACAGCAAGCCAAAAACATTCAGTACTTC; CDR3aa: CASSRGQQAKNIQYF
j_gene: TRBJ2-7; abundance: NA; len: 17; v_gene: TRBV20-1; d_gene: TRBD2; CDR3nt: TGCAGTGCTAGTCCTATTCTAGCGGGAGGATCGTCGGGCGAGCAGTACTTC; CDR3aa: CSASPILAGGSSGEQYF
j_gene: TRBJ1-2; abundance: once; len: 12; v_gene: TRBV9; d_gene: NA; CDR3nt: TGTGCCAGCAGCCTTCGGTCCTATGGCTACACCTTC; CDR3aa: CASSLRSYGYTF
j_gene: TRBJ1-6; abundance: NA; len: 16; v_gene: TRBV28; d_gene: TRBD1; CDR3nt: TGTGCCAGCAGTCCCCCGGGACAGGGATTAGTTTCACCCCTCCACTTT; CDR3aa: CASSPPGQGLVSPLHF
j_gene: TRBJ1-5; abundance: NA; len: 13; v_gene: TRBV12-3/TRBV12-4; d_gene: NA; CDR3nt: TGTGCCAGCAGTTTCAGCGACAATCAGCCCCAGCATTTT; CDR3aa: CASSFSDNQPQHF
j_gene: TRBJ2-7; abundance: NA; len: 13; v_gene: TRBV29-1; d_gene: TRBD2; CDR3nt: TGCAGCGTTGTAGGGAGGGTTGACTACGAGCAGTACTTC; CDR3aa: CSVVGRVDYEQYF
j_gene: TRBJ2-3; abundance: NA; len: 15; v_gene: TRBV5-1; d_gene: TRBD1; CDR3nt: TGCGCCAGCAGCCCAACAGGACAGGGGGCAGATACGCAGTATTTT; CDR3aa: CASSPTGQGADTQYF
j_gene: TRBJ2-3; abundance: NA; len: 19; v_gene: TRBV13; d_gene: TRBD2; CDR3nt: TGTGCCAGCAGCACCAGGACTAGCGGAGCTGGGGGTAACACAGATACGCAGTATTTT; CDR3aa: CASSTRTSGAGGNTDTQYF
j_gene: TRBJ1-1; abundance: NA; len: 15; v_gene: TRBV30; d_gene: NA; CDR3nt: TGTGCCTGGAGTGTAACGGGGAGTCTAGCGAATGAAGCTTTCTTT; CDR3aa: CAWSVTGSLANEAFF
j_gene: TRBJ1-5; abundance: NA; len: 15; v_gene: TRBV30; d_gene: TRBD1; CDR3nt: TGTGCCTGGAGTGCAGACAGGGGAGACAATCAGCCCCAGCATTTT; CDR3aa: CAWSADRGDNQPQHF
j_gene: TRBJ1-2; abundance: NA; len: 14; v_gene: TRBV19; d_gene: NA; CDR3nt: TGTGCCAGTAGTAGGGGGGACCGTAACTATGGCTACACCTTC; CDR3aa: CASSRGDRNYGYTF
j_gene: TRBJ2-7; abundance: NA; len: 13; v_gene: TRBV6-5; d_gene: TRBD2; CDR3nt: TGTGCCAGCCAGAGCGGGAGTCTCTACGAGCAGTACTTC; CDR3aa: CASQSGSLYEQYF
j_gene: TRBJ1-1; abundance: NA; len: 14; v_gene: TRBV5-8; d_gene: NA; CDR3nt: TGTGCCAGCAGCTTGTCGGGTCCCAACACTGAAGCTTTCTTT; CDR3aa: CASSLSGPNTEAFF
j_gene: TRBJ2-3; abundance: NA; len: 14; v_gene: TRBV7-9; d_gene: NA; CDR3nt: TGTGCCAGCAGCTTGCCGACAGACACAGATACGCAGTATTTT; CDR3aa: CASSLPTDTDTQYF
j_gene: TRBJ1-2; abundance: NA; len: 16; v_gene: TRBV7-9; d_gene: TRBD1; CDR3nt: TGTGCCAGCAGCTTCGGCCCTACAGACACAGGGGAAGGCTACACCTTC; CDR3aa: CASSFGPTDTGEGYTF
j_gene: TRBJ1-2; abundance: NA; len: 13; v_gene: TRBV27; d_gene: NA; CDR3nt: TGTGCCAGCAGTTTACAACCCGGACAGGGCTACACCTTC; CDR3aa: CASSLQPGQGYTF
j_gene: TRBJ2-5; abundance: once; len: 15; v_gene: TRBV2; d_gene: TRBD2; CDR3nt: TGTGCCAGCAGGGAGGGACTAGCGGGTGGAGAGACCCAGTACTTC; CDR3aa: CASREGLAGGETQYF
j_gene: TRBJ2-6; abundance: NA; len: 15; v_gene: TRBV7-9; d_gene: NA; CDR3nt: TGTGCCAGCAGGCACCCGAGGCCTGGGGCCAACGTCCTGACTTTC; CDR3aa: CASRHPRPGANVLTF
j_gene: TRBJ1-1; abundance: NA; len: 13; v_gene: TRBV5-1; d_gene: NA; CDR3nt: TGCGCCAGCAGCTTGGGGCCTGACACTGAAGCTTTCTTT; CDR3aa: CASSLGPDTEAFF
j_gene: TRBJ2-5; abundance: NA; len: 14; v_gene: TRBV5-1; d_gene: NA; CDR3nt: TGCGCCAGCAGCTTGGACTGGTCGCAAGAGACCCAGTACTTC; CDR3aa: CASSLDWSQETQYF
j_gene: TRBJ2-3; abundance: NA; len: 13; v_gene: TRBV3-1/TRBV3-2; d_gene: NA; CDR3nt: TGTGCCAGCAGCCAAGATGCGGGGGATACGCAGTATTTT; CDR3aa: CASSQDAGDTQYF
j_gene: TRBJ2-1; abundance: NA; len: 14; v_gene: TRBV28; d_gene: TRBD2; CDR3nt: TGTGCCAGCAGTTCGTGGACTAGCCCCAATGAGCAGTTCTTC; CDR3aa: CASSSWTSPNEQFF
j_gene: TRBJ1-2; abundance: NA; len: 13; v_gene: TRBV5-1; d_gene: NA; CDR3nt: TGCGCCAGCAGCCCGCAGGGTAATGGCGGCTACACCTTC; CDR3aa: CASSPQGNGGYTF
j_gene: TRBJ2-3; abundance: NA; len: 16; v_gene: TRBV13; d_gene: TRBD1; CDR3nt: TGTGCCAGCACCAGGGGGCTGGACAGGGCCACAGATACGCAGTATTTT; CDR3aa: CASTRGLDRATDTQYF
j_gene: TRBJ2-5; abundance: NA; len: 14; v_gene: TRBV10-3; d_gene: TRBD1; CDR3nt: TGTGCCATCAGGAGGGGGCCGGGGCAAGAGACCCAGTACTTC; CDR3aa: CAIRRGPGQETQYF
j_gene: TRBJ2-7; abundance: NA; len: 14; v_gene: TRBV30; d_gene: NA; CDR3nt: TGTGCCTGGAGTCGGGGGAGGTCTAATCACGAGCAGTACTTC; CDR3aa: CAWSRGRSNHEQYF
j_gene: TRBJ1-2; abundance: NA; len: 13; v_gene: TRBV6-5; d_gene: TRBD1; CDR3nt: TGTGCCAGCAGCCCCCGGACAGGGAATGGCTACACCTTC; CDR3aa: CASSPRTGNGYTF
j_gene: TRBJ1-5; abundance: NA; len: 18; v_gene: TRBV7-3; d_gene: NA; CDR3nt: TGTGCCAGCAGCTTACGGGGCGTGGGCGGGGACCGCAATCAGCCCCAGCATTTT; CDR3aa: CASSLRGVGGDRNQPQHF
j_gene: TRBJ2-3; abundance: NA; len: 16; v_gene: TRBV3-1/TRBV3-2; d_gene: TRBD2; CDR3nt: TGTGCCAGCAGCCAATTTCCTAGCGGGACGCCAGTTACGCAGTATTTT; CDR3aa: CASSQFPSGTPVTQYF
j_gene: TRBJ2-2; abundance: NA; len: 15; v_gene: TRBV7-2; d_gene: NA; CDR3nt: TGTGCCAGCAGCTGGGACACCCCGAACACCGGGGAGCTGTTTTTT; CDR3aa: CASSWDTPNTGELFF
j_gene: TRBJ2-4; abundance: NA; len: 16; v_gene: TRBV19; d_gene: TRBD2; CDR3nt: TGTGCCAGTAGTAGTAGCGGGGGGGCGGCCAAAAACATTCAGTACTTC; CDR3aa: CASSSSGGAAKNIQYF
j_gene: TRBJ2-1; abundance: few; len: 14; v_gene: TRBV10-2; d_gene: TRBD1; CDR3nt: TGCGCCAGCAGTGCCGGGACAGACTACAATGAGCAGTTCTTC; CDR3aa: CASSAGTDYNEQFF
j_gene: TRBJ2-6; abundance: NA; len: 18; v_gene: TRBV2; d_gene: NA; CDR3nt: TGTGCCAGCAGTGATGGGGCCGACGCCTGGCCTGGGGCCAACGTCCTGACTTTC; CDR3aa: CASSDGADAWPGANVLTF
j_gene: TRBJ2-3; abundance: once; len: 12; v_gene: TRBV7-8; d_gene: NA; CDR3nt: TGTGCCAGCAGCCCGAGTACAGATACGCAGTATTTT; CDR3aa: CASSPSTDTQYF
j_gene: TRBJ2-4; abundance: NA; len: 15; v_gene: TRBV7-2; d_gene: NA; CDR3nt: TGTGCCAGCAGCCCCATCCAGATAGCCAAAAACATTCAGTACTTC; CDR3aa: CASSPIQIAKNIQYF
j_gene: TRBJ2-2; abundance: NA; len: 13; v_gene: TRBV28; d_gene: NA; CDR3nt: TGTGCCAGCAGTACAGGTTCCACCGGGGAGCTGTTTTTT; CDR3aa: CASSTGSTGELFF
j_gene: TRBJ1-3; abundance: NA; len: 16; v_gene: TRBV9; d_gene: NA; CDR3nt: TGTGCCAGCAGCGTAGATTCGGGGAACTCTGGAAACACCATATATTTT; CDR3aa: CASSVDSGNSGNTIYF
j_gene: TRBJ2-2; abundance: NA; len: 12; v_gene: TRBV29-1; d_gene: NA; CDR3nt: TGCAGCGTTGAAGTCCCGTCCGGGGAGCTGTTTTTT; CDR3aa: CSVEVPSGELFF
j_gene: TRBJ1-5; abundance: once; len: 16; v_gene: TRBV28; d_gene: TRBD1; CDR3nt: TGTGCCAGCAGTTTGGGGGCAGGGGGATATTTTCAGCCCCAGCATTTT; CDR3aa: CASSLGAGGYFQPQHF
j_gene: TRBJ2-7; abundance: NA; len: 15; v_gene: TRBV4-1; d_gene: TRBD2; CDR3nt: TGCGCCAGCAGTCCGGGGAGGGGATCCTACTACGAGCAGTACTTC; CDR3aa: CASSPGRGSYYEQYF